This T cell receptor beta chain was obtained from a study of cytomegalovirus exposure and HLA in healthy donors. Study findings and constraints: Reports showed the classifier diagnosing cytomegalovirus status with high specificity and sensitivity. The authors enumerated around 150 TCR beta chains as linked to cytomegalovirus.

The V gene end was trimmed by 5 bases and the J gene end by 6 bases; junction bases not matched to a gene: 11. This CDR3 contains 16 residues. Germline V lookup: CDR1 LNHDA, CDR2 SQIVND (reference sequence). As for this clone: Its antigen is unknown.

Profiling relied on immunoSEQ multiplex PCR, and the TCRdb table lists in-frame clones only, not all of them. The table shows tens of thousands of clones, with around 94% occurring only once. J is TRBJ1-5 and V is TRBV19, with 9 positions matching TRBD1. Sequenced input: PBMCs. This receptor was taken from a woman under 30 in good health and CMV-seronegative. CDR3 sequence: CASSPQDRGSRQPQHF. CDR3 DNA sequence: TGTGCCAGTAGTCCCCAAGACAGGGGGTCCCGTCAGCCCCAGCATTTT. The full variable domain, with the rest looked up from reference TRBV19 and TRBJ1-5, is DGGITQSPKYLFRKEGQNVTLSCEQNLNHDAMYWYRQDPGQGLRLIYYSQIVNDFQKGDIAEGYSVSREKKESFPLTVTSAQKNPTAFYLCASSPQDRGSRQPQHFGDGTRLSIL.